This T cell receptor beta chain stems from a study of T cell responses to AZD1222 COVID-19 vaccine. General study results and limits: Only after the peak T cell response were repertoires sampled.

The assay was immunoSEQ multiplex PCR, and TCRdb's table has in-frame clones only and misses some. The table includes roughly 80,000 clones, 90% detected once. A remark on this clone: Its antigen is not known.

The CDR3 runs to 13 residues. The germline V and J ends were trimmed by 3 bases and 7 bases, with 12 bases remaining between them. Looked up from germline, CDR1 is LNHDA and CDR2 is SQIVND (reference sequence). The receptor's source is an adult in good health. This chain links TRBV19 with TRBJ1-1; D unresolved. The sample in question was peripheral blood, obtained on day 0 of AZD1222 vaccination. The CDR3 region has the DNA TGTGCCAGTAGTATTAACTCACCCTTTGAAGCTTTCTTT. Encoded protein: CASSINSPFEAFF. Together with reference TRBV19 and TRBJ1-1, the CDR3 gives the full variable domain: DGGITQSPKYLFRKEGQNVTLSCEQNLNHDAMYWYRQDPGQGLRLIYYSQIVNDFQKGDIAEGYSVSREKKESFPLTVTSAQKNPTAFYLCASSINSPFEAFFGQGTRLTVV.